Below, one T cell receptor (beta chain) is given with its context. The data are from a study of identical twins. Using its own MiXCR run on the 5' RACE reads, TCRdb lists one record per CDR3 protein. Altogether some 500,000 distinct CDR3 sequences are present, around a tenth being singletons, with the ten largest covering roughly 3%. The germline gives CDR1 MDHEN, CDR2 SYDVKM. This CDR3 is 16 amino acids long. V shed 6 bases and J shed 7 bases, with 25 bases lying between them. The sample also formed part of further work on yellow fever vaccine responses in identical twins.

The specimen sequenced was PBMCs. The sequence was collected from a young woman in good health. The chain has TRBV28 and TRBJ2-7; D might be TRBD2 (7 bases). The CDR3 reads CASSSTPLGGRGEQYF. CDR3 coding DNA: TGTGCCAGCAGCTCGACTCCACTGGGGGGGCGTGGAGAGCAGTACTTC.